The rows below give T cell receptor beta chains drawn from one sample of a study of vaccination effects on CD4 cells after COVID-19. Produced via immunoSEQ multiplex PCR; TCRdb's table is partial and in-frame only. This table holds over 35,000 clones, just over 75% found once. These receptors' antigens are unknown. The sample here was CD4+ T cells from PBMCs cultured without peptide, taken after COVID-19 vaccination. These receptors were obtained from a human donor who had a prior SARS-CoV-2 infection. Both conserved end residues are part of each CDR3. The order of the fields is J gene, D gene, clone size, V gene, CDR3 DNA, CDR3 protein. D genes are given only for firm matches. Not every row has a clone size; where given, it reads once, few, many or a size class.

j_call: TRBJ2-1
d_call: TRBD2
clone_size: -
v_call: TRBV29-1
cdr3_nt: TGCAGCGTTGACATCTCTAGCGGGGGTTTACTGTTCTTC
cdr3_aa: CSVDISSGGLLFF

j_call: TRBJ2-3
d_call: -
clone_size: -
v_call: TRBV11-2
cdr3_nt: TGTGCCAGCAGCTTACGGGGGGCGGAGGATACGCAGTATTTT
cdr3_aa: CASSLRGAEDTQYF

j_call: TRBJ1-1
d_call: -
clone_size: -
v_call: TRBV19
cdr3_nt: TGTGCCAGTAGTACGCATCCGACCCTTTGGGCTTTCTTT
cdr3_aa: CASSTHPTLWAFF

j_call: TRBJ2-2
d_call: -
clone_size: -
v_call: TRBV7-8
cdr3_nt: TGTGCCAGCAGCTTAGCCCGCGGAACGAACACCGGGGAGCTGTTTTTT
cdr3_aa: CASSLARGTNTGELFF

j_call: TRBJ2-7
d_call: -
clone_size: -
v_call: TRBV6-2/TRBV6-3
cdr3_nt: TGTGCCAGCAGTAGAACCTACGAGCAGTACTTC
cdr3_aa: CASSRTYEQYF

j_call: TRBJ2-5
d_call: -
clone_size: -
v_call: TRBV11-3
cdr3_nt: TGTGCCAGCAGCCCAGTCAGGGCCGGAGGGGAGACCCAGTACTTC
cdr3_aa: CASSPVRAGGETQYF

j_call: TRBJ2-5
d_call: TRBD2
clone_size: -
v_call: TRBV15
cdr3_nt: TGTGCCACCAGCAGAGATCGTAACGTGAATGCTAGCGGGCTACAAGAGACCCAGTACTTC
cdr3_aa: CATSRDRNVNASGLQETQYF

j_call: TRBJ2-3
d_call: -
clone_size: -
v_call: TRBV30
cdr3_nt: TGTGCCTGGAGTGTAATGTCGGGGACCCCTCGGGATACGCAGTATTTT
cdr3_aa: CAWSVMSGTPRDTQYF

j_call: TRBJ2-3
d_call: TRBD2
clone_size: -
v_call: TRBV3-1/TRBV3-2
cdr3_nt: TGTGCCAGCAGCCAATACCGAGTAAAACAGCGGGGGGAAAGCACAGATACGCAGTATTTT
cdr3_aa: CASSQYRVKQRGESTDTQYF

j_call: TRBJ1-5
d_call: -
clone_size: few
v_call: TRBV10-3
cdr3_nt: TGTGCCATCAGTGAGTCGGGCCAGGTAGGCCAGCCCCAGCATTTT
cdr3_aa: CAISESGQVGQPQHF

j_call: TRBJ2-1
d_call: -
clone_size: -
v_call: TRBV4-2
cdr3_nt: TGTGCCAGCAGCCAAGATTTCATCCCTCAGGAGCACAATGAGCAGTTCTTC
cdr3_aa: CASSQDFIPQEHNEQFF

j_call: TRBJ2-2
d_call: -
clone_size: -
v_call: TRBV4-1
cdr3_nt: TGCGCCAGCAGAACCGTGGGTGGCACCGGGGAGCTGTTTTTT
cdr3_aa: CASRTVGGTGELFF

j_call: TRBJ2-7
d_call: TRBD1
clone_size: few
v_call: TRBV4-3
cdr3_nt: TGCGCCAGCAGCCAAGCAGGGACAGGCTACGAGCAGTACTTC
cdr3_aa: CASSQAGTGYEQYF

j_call: TRBJ2-1
d_call: TRBD1
clone_size: -
v_call: TRBV5-5
cdr3_nt: TGTGCCAGCAGCCCTGCCGGGACAGGGGTTTACAATGAGCAGTTCTTC
cdr3_aa: CASSPAGTGVYNEQFF

j_call: TRBJ2-5
d_call: -
clone_size: -
v_call: TRBV15
cdr3_nt: TGTGCCACCAGCAGCCACTCCCAAGGATCGGGCGGGCAAGAGACCCAGTACTTC
cdr3_aa: CATSSHSQGSGGQETQYF

j_call: TRBJ1-2
d_call: TRBD1
clone_size: -
v_call: TRBV27
cdr3_nt: TGTGCCAGCAGTTCCCCAGGGACAGGGGGTAAGGGCTACACCTTC
cdr3_aa: CASSSPGTGGKGYTF

j_call: TRBJ1-2
d_call: TRBD1
clone_size: -
v_call: TRBV6-5
cdr3_nt: TGTGCCAGCAGTACGCGGGACAGGGATGGCTACACCTTC
cdr3_aa: CASSTRDRDGYTF

j_call: TRBJ2-4
d_call: TRBD2
clone_size: -
v_call: TRBV7-2
cdr3_nt: TGTGCCAGCAGCTTCTATAGGGTCGGGGGGGCCACAAACATTCAGTACTTC
cdr3_aa: CASSFYRVGGATNIQYF

j_call: TRBJ1-1
d_call: TRBD1
clone_size: once
v_call: TRBV5-1
cdr3_nt: TGCGCCAGCAGCTTGCAAAGGACAGGGCGACCTCATAGTGAAGCTTTCTTT
cdr3_aa: CASSLQRTGRPHSEAFF

j_call: TRBJ2-7
d_call: TRBD1
clone_size: -
v_call: TRBV2
cdr3_nt: TGTGCCAGGAGAGACCCGGACAGGTACGAGCAGTACTTC
cdr3_aa: CARRDPDRYEQYF

j_call: TRBJ2-1
d_call: TRBD2
clone_size: -
v_call: TRBV4-1
cdr3_nt: TGCGCCAGCAGCCGAGGGGGACTAGTTCCTCAGGTAAATGAGCAGTTCTTC
cdr3_aa: CASSRGGLVPQVNEQFF

j_call: TRBJ2-5
d_call: -
clone_size: -
v_call: TRBV7-2
cdr3_nt: TGTGCCAGCAGCTTCCTTCCCTTGGGTCGCTTCCAAGAGACCCAGTACTTC
cdr3_aa: CASSFLPLGRFQETQYF

j_call: TRBJ2-7
d_call: -
clone_size: -
v_call: TRBV6-5
cdr3_nt: TGTGCCAGCAGTTACGGAGGGATGGGCTACGAGCAGTACTTC
cdr3_aa: CASSYGGMGYEQYF

j_call: TRBJ2-1
d_call: TRBD2
clone_size: -
v_call: TRBV5-1
cdr3_nt: TGCGCCAGCAGCTTGGGAGCGGGAGTTTCTAAATTGGTCTTC
cdr3_aa: CASSLGAGVSKLVF

j_call: TRBJ2-7
d_call: -
clone_size: -
v_call: TRBV6-2/TRBV6-3
cdr3_nt: TGTGCCAGCAGTTACTCAACGGGCGGAGCTAGGTCCTACGAGCAGTACTTC
cdr3_aa: CASSYSTGGARSYEQYF

j_call: TRBJ1-2
d_call: -
clone_size: -
v_call: TRBV4-2
cdr3_nt: TGTGCCAGCAGCCAAGCTCGAGCGGAACCCTATGGCTACACCTTC
cdr3_aa: CASSQARAEPYGYTF

j_call: TRBJ2-7
d_call: -
clone_size: -
v_call: TRBV7-2
cdr3_nt: TGTGCCAGCAGCTTAAACAGAAATAGTGACTCCTACGAGCAGTACTTC
cdr3_aa: CASSLNRNSDSYEQYF